Each of the 20 T cell receptor beta chains below was sequenced from the same sample in a study of T cell repertoires in cytomegalovirus infection. These receptors' antigens are unknown. TCRdb redid the calling of the reads with MiXCR, one entry per CDR3 protein. The table records around 100,000 distinct CDR3 sequences, roughly 40% of them present only once. The sample was CD8+ T cells from cultured PBMCs, taken from culture after CMV antigen stimulation. The receptor source for this set is a human donor in good health (CMV status not recorded). Some clones in this sample may be carry-over from other donors' samples.

A few counts support this clonotype. CDR3 DNA sequence: TGTGCCAGCAGTCCCGGGCCGCCTAACTATGGCTACACCTTC. Translated, it gives CASSPGPPNYGYTF. This chain connects TRBV12-3 or TRBV12-4 to TRBJ1-2, with no clear D. The CDR3 length is 14 residues. The V end was cut by 5 bases, the J end by 0 bases, with 10 bases between.

The chain recombines TRBV4-1 with TRBJ1-4, with D perhaps TRBD1 (5 bases). The germline CDR1 and CDR2 sequences are MGHRA and YSYEKL. The germline V and J ends were trimmed by 4 bases and 8 bases, with 20 bases remaining between them. The CDR3 runs to 16 residues. CDR3 sequence (DNA): TGCGCCAGCAGCCCCCCAAGGGGAGAAGGAGAAGAAAAACTGTTTTTT. The encoded protein is CASSPPRGEGEEKLFF.

This clonotype was found a few times. The chain combines TRBV7-3 with TRBJ1-1; D unclear. Germline-derived CDR1 and CDR2 are SGHTA and FQGTGA. The CDR3 consists of 13 residues. V lost 5 bases and J 4 bases, leaving 11 bases between the germline ends. CDR3 nucleotide sequence: TGTGCCAGCAGCCCAAACGTGGGCACTGAAGCTTTCTTT. Its protein is CASSPNVGTEAFF.

This chain uses TRBV7-2 with TRBJ1-5; D perhaps matches TRBD1 (5 bases). Germline CDR1 SGHTA, CDR2 FQGNSA. CDR3 size: 17 residues. Trimming shortened V by 1 base and J by 3 bases, and 16 bases separated the two germline ends. The CDR3: CASSLVPGFGNNQPQHF. The CDR3 DNA reads as TGTGCCAGCAGCTTAGTCCCAGGGTTCGGTAACAATCAGCCCCAGCATTTT.

The CDR3 nucleotides are TGTGCCAGCAGCTTAGATCTAGGAACGAATGAGCAGTTCTTC. It yields the protein CASSLDLGTNEQFF. The gene calls are TRBV11-3 and TRBJ2-1; D ambiguous. The germline CDR1 and CDR2 sequences are SGHNT and YENEEA. V lost 0 bases to trimming and J lost 7 bases, with 10 bases between them. The CDR3 length is 14 residues.

The chain has TRBV6-5 and TRBJ2-3, with 8 nucleotides matching TRBD2. From germline, CDR1 is MNHEY and CDR2 SVGAGI. The ends lost 8 bases at V and 1 base at J; junction bases unmatched: 5. The CDR3 extends over 14 amino acids. In nucleotides, the CDR3 is TGTGCCAGCGGAAATAGCGGGGGCACAGATACGCAGTATTTT. It codes for CASGNSGGTDTQYF.

The chain is built from TRBV28 and TRBJ1-5; 8 bases are a match to TRBD1. V lost 10 bases, J lost 4 bases, and 12 bases stayed unmatched. This CDR3 comprises 15 residues. Germline V gives CDR1 MDHEN, CDR2 SYDVKM. CDR3 residues: CATEFTGTGNQPQHF. The CDR3 DNA reads TGTGCCACCGAATTCACCGGGACAGGAAATCAGCCCCAGCATTTT.

The V call is TRBV12-3 or TRBV12-4, the J call TRBJ1-2; the D is unclear. This CDR3 spans 14 amino acids. V shed 6 bases and J shed 4 bases, with 15 bases lying between them. In DNA form, the CDR3 reads TGTGCCAGCAGAATAATCGGTTCAGGCTATGGCTACACCTTC. Amino acid sequence: CASRIIGSGYGYTF.

The rearrangement uses TRBV7-6 and TRBJ2-1; D possibly corresponds to TRBD1 (7 bases). V was pared by 4 bases and J by 0 bases, with 16 bases between. CDR1 is SGHVS, CDR2 FNYEAQ, per germline. This CDR3 region has 17 residues. DNA for the CDR3: TGTGCCAGCAGCTCCCGCCAGGGGGGAAGCTCCTACAATGAGCAGTTCTTC. Its translation is CASSSRQGGSSYNEQFF.

This clonotype has just a few counts. The chain carries TRBV9 and TRBJ1-2; no definite D call. The CDR3 has 12 residues. CDR1 SGDLS and CDR2 YYNGEE come from the germline V gene. V lost 3 bases and J lost 8, with 11 bases in between. This CDR3 reads CASSATGSGYTF. The CDR3 nucleotides read TGTGCCAGCAGCGCGACCGGGAGCGGCTACACCTTC.

V and J are TRBV7-6 and TRBJ2-5, with 11 bases fitting TRBD2. From germline, CDR1 is SGHVS and CDR2 FNYEAQ. The CDR3 has 14 residues. The CDR3 coding sequence is TGTGACATCACGACTAGCGGGGCTGGCGAGACCCAGTACTTC. This gives the protein CDITTSGAGETQYF.

This clonotype was counted many times. The chain combines TRBV28 with TRBJ2-5; 8 bases map to TRBD2. J lost 5 bases, V lost 3 bases, and 8 bases had no gene match. The CDR3 runs 15 residues. Germline V CDR1 and CDR2: MDHEN, SYDVKM. Here the CDR3 DNA reads TGTGCCAGCAGTTTGTACGGGGGGGGTCGGGAGACCCAGTACTTC. Its translation: CASSLYGGGRETQYF.

The gene calls are TRBV7-6 and TRBJ2-7; the match to TRBD2 covers 7 bases. The CDR3 is 14 residues long. V was pared by 2 bases and J by 2 bases, with 3 bases of the junction left unmatched. CDR1 and CDR2 from the germline V gene are SGHVS and FNYEAQ. The CDR3, as DNA: TGTGCCAGCAGCTTATCGGGGGGAACCTACGAGCAGTACTTC. It is translated as CASSLSGGTYEQYF.

Of note for this clonotype: One end of the junction fails to match germline, which may point to a read error. The chain joins TRBV7-4 to TRBJ2-5; 12 bases agree with TRBD2. This CDR3 is built from 17 residues. Per the germline V gene, CDR1 is SGHVT and CDR2 is SQSDAQ. The CDR3: CAGSSWPTTSGGKTQYF. CDR3 DNA sequence: TGTGCCGGCAGCTCGTGGCCTACGACTAGCGGGGGCAAGACCCAGTACTTC.

The V and J genes are TRBV27 and TRBJ1-4; 7 bases map to TRBD1. Per germline, CDR1 MNHEY and CDR2 SMNVEV (reference sequence). This CDR3 is built from 16 residues. J was trimmed by 2 bases and V by 5 bases; bases with no gene match: 8. This CDR3 is CASSGSPGQTNEKLFF. The CDR3 DNA reads as TGTGCCAGCAGTGGGAGCCCGGGACAGACTAATGAAAAACTGTTTTTT.

This clonotype was observed a handful of times. This sequence joins TRBV20-1 and TRBJ2-3; a possible D gene is TRBD2 (6 bases). There are 14 residues in the CDR3. Germline CDR1 reads DFQATT; CDR2 reads SNEGSKA (reference sequence). Trimming cost V 0 bases and J 4 bases, with 11 bases left between them. The CDR3 spells CSARDGRGADTQYF. The CDR3 DNA is TGCAGTGCTAGAGATGGGCGGGGTGCAGATACGCAGTATTTT.

This clonotype was seen once. The genes are TRBV27 and TRBJ2-5; 11 bases are shared with TRBD2. CDR3 size: 15 residues. V was pared by 1 base and J by 2 bases, with 0 bases of the junction left unmatched. From germline, CDR1 is MNHEY and CDR2 SMNVEV (reference sequence). The CDR3 here is CASSLLAGGQETQYF. CDR3 in DNA: TGTGCCAGCAGTTTATTAGCGGGGGGGCAAGAGACCCAGTACTTC.

J is TRBJ1-3 and V is TRBV2; no clear D. Germline loops: CDR1 SNHLY, CDR2 FYNNEI. Trimming took off 6 bases at V and 4 bases at J, with 7 bases between the two ends. The CDR3 spans 12 residues. The CDR3 is CASRGGGNTIYF. For the CDR3, the DNA is TGTGCCAGCAGGGGAGGCGGAAACACCATATATTTT.

This clonotype was counted ten times or more. The chain recombines TRBV2 with TRBJ2-7, with 9 nucleotides matching TRBD1. The CDR3 is 15 residues long. Trimming cost V 2 bases and J 2 bases; bases outside gene matches: 4. Germline values: CDR1 SNHLY, CDR2 FYNNEI. The CDR3: CASSETRTGAYEQYF. The CDR3 nucleotides read TGTGCCAGCAGTGAAACCCGGACAGGGGCCTACGAGCAGTACTTC.

V and J are TRBV5-5 and TRBJ2-3; maybe TRBD1 (6 bases). The CDR3 covers 14 residues. Germline V CDR1 and CDR2: SGHKS, YYEKEE (reference sequence). The ends were cut back, 4 bases at V and 8 bases at J, with 17 bases in the middle. The CDR3: CASSMGAGQGTQYF. CDR3 nucleotide sequence: TGTGCCAGCAGCATGGGGGCAGGCCAAGGTACGCAGTATTTT.